This is a list of T cell receptor beta chains from one sample in a study of post-analysis software for immune sequencing data. One entry per CDR3 protein, called by TCRdb with MiXCR from the PCR reads. The sample records about 570,000 distinct CDR3 sequences, 30% to 40% being singletons. Sequences were obtained from blood. The receptor set was obtained from a girl aged 2-17 years with multiple sclerosis. CDR3s include the opening cysteine and the closing phenylalanine or tryptophan.

J gene	V gene	CDR3 length	CDR3 protein
TRBJ2-2	TRBV20-1	16	CSASPLPTGNTGELFF
TRBJ2-7	TRBV6-1	14	CASSIRDGSYEQYF
TRBJ2-7	TRBV7-2	15	CASSLLSGGKNEQYF
TRBJ1-1	TRBV10-3	14	CAISEGPHNTEAFF
TRBJ2-5	TRBV9	13	CASGRGGAAEQYF
TRBJ2-7	TRBV6-2/TRBV6-3	13	CASGVGGDYEQYF
TRBJ2-3	TRBV20-1	13	CSAPSGGVDTQYF
TRBJ2-2	TRBV6-5	16	CASSRDGNINTGELFF
TRBJ1-1	TRBV6-6	14	CASSYTGGDTEAFF
TRBJ1-2	TRBV2	13	CASRYGQAYGYTF
TRBJ1-1	TRBV7-2	16	CASSSSGGPRNTEAFF
TRBJ1-1	TRBV20-1	10	CSGGNTEAFF
TRBJ1-2	TRBV6-5	15	CASSYSTGGGYGYTF
TRBJ1-2	TRBV7-9	11	CVSSLVEGYTF
TRBJ2-1	TRBV12-3/TRBV12-4	15	CASSLDGISYNEQFF
TRBJ1-2	TRBV3-1	15	CASSLGTVGNYGYTF
TRBJ1-4	TRBV6-5	14	CASRQFWAGEKLFF
TRBJ1-1	TRBV6-5	13	CASSYGGETEAFF
TRBJ1-1	TRBV5-1	14	CASSAGTGDTEAFF
TRBJ2-6	TRBV5-1	17	CASSRIAMGPGANVLTF
TRBJ2-2	TRBV5-1	15	CASSLGSSGTGELFF
TRBJ2-3	TRBV10-3	19	CAISSPGLAGYVGTDTQYF
TRBJ1-2	TRBV6-5	14	CASVGGASDYGYTF
TRBJ2-1	TRBV5-1	11	CASSLEYEQFF
TRBJ1-1	TRBV7-9	14	CASSFLDMNTEAFF
TRBJ1-6	TRBV27	13	CASSALLDSPLHF
TRBJ2-5	TRBV13	14	CASSQSGFQETQYF
TRBJ2-7	TRBV29-1	14	CSSWRGGTSDEQYF
TRBJ2-7	TRBV5-1	15	CASSLAGGISYEQYF
TRBJ2-3	TRBV5-1	19	CASSLAPRLAGAGVDTQYF
TRBJ2-3	TRBV20-1	13	CSAPRQETDTQYF
TRBJ2-3	TRBV7-6	16	CASSSGPGQGTDTQYF
TRBJ2-7	TRBV7-9	14	CASNQGSDSYEQYF
TRBJ1-5	TRBV6-1	17	CASNGHSRSYSNQPQHF
TRBJ1-5	TRBV10-3	15	CAVRGGLEGNQPQHF
TRBJ2-3	TRBV10-3	12	CAISGGTDTQYF
TRBJ1-6	TRBV5-1	13	CASSFDISSPLHF
TRBJ2-7	TRBV7-9	15	CASSLQTGPSYEQYF
TRBJ2-4	TRBV6-5	13	CASRETSKNIQYF
TRBJ2-7	TRBV27	15	CASSLSDRGTYEQYF
TRBJ2-1	TRBV19	14	CASSIVAGSNEQFF
TRBJ1-6	TRBV20-1	13	CSATGQANSPLHF
TRBJ2-3	TRBV29-1	15	CSVEGTPGGTDTQYF
TRBJ2-1	TRBV5-1	17	CASSLHFSQRGYNEQFF